The present T cell receptor (beta chain) was sequenced within a study of technical replicates of blood from a few donors. Some clones are missing from TCRdb's copy, which holds only in-frame ones; the method was immunoSEQ multiplex PCR. In the table there are more than 65,000 clones, about 97% of which are singletons. The receptor comes from a human donor in good health. The sample was T cells isolated from PBMCs.

The CDR3 region has the DNA TGTGCCAGTAGTACCCGGGGGGACAGGCTAACCTACGAGCAGTACTTC. Encoded protein: CASSTRGDRLTYEQYF. The gene calls are TRBV19 and TRBJ2-7; tentative D call: TRBD1 (8 bases). The CDR3 contains 16 residues. V was cut by 4 bases and J by 2 bases, with 18 bases left in between. Germline V gene lookup returns CDR1 LNHDA and CDR2 SQIVND (reference sequence). The complete variable domain, with remaining parts taken from reference TRBV19 and TRBJ2-7, reads DGGITQSPKYLFRKEGQNVTLSCEQNLNHDAMYWYRQDPGQGLRLIYYSQIVNDFQKGDIAEGYSVSREKKESFPLTVTSAQKNPTAFYLCASSTRGDRLTYEQYFGPGTRLTVT.